This T cell receptor (beta chain) was captured by sequencing in a study of identical twins. MiXCR, applied by TCRdb to the 5' RACE reads, yields one record per CDR3 protein. Among under 900,000 distinct CDR3 sequences listed, roughly 18% were seen once. This clonotype was counted only a few times. The CDR3 extends over 16 amino acids. V gave up 3 bases and J gave up 4 bases; unmatched junction bases: 6. The same data also contributed to another study, on T cells expressing NK-cell markers.

Sequenced input: PBMCs. This chain links TRBV12-3 or TRBV12-4 with TRBJ2-7; 13 bases map to TRBD2. The clonotype was recovered from a woman between 18 and 29 years old in good health. The CDR3 loop is CASSFRGTSGKYEQYF. The CDR3 nucleotides are TGTGCCAGCAGTTTTCGGGGGACTAGCGGGAAGTACGAGCAGTACTTC.